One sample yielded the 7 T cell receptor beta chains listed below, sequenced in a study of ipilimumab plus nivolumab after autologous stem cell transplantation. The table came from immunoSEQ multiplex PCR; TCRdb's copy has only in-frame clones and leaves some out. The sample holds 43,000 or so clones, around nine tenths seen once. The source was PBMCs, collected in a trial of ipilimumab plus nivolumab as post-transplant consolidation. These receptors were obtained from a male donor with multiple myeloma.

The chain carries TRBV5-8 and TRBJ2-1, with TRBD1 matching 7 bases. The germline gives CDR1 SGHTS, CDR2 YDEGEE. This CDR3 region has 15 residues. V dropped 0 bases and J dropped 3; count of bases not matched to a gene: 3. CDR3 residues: CASSLAQGIYNEQFF. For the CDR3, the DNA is TGTGCCAGCAGCTTGGCACAGGGGATCTACAATGAGCAGTTCTTC. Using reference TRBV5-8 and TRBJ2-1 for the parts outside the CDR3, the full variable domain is EAGVTQSPTHLIKTRGQQATLRCSPISGHTSVYWYQQALGLGLQFLLWYDEGEERNRGNFPPRFSGRQFPNYSSELNVNALELEDSALYLCASSLAQGIYNEQFFGPGTRLTVL.

In DNA, the CDR3 is TGTGCCAGCAGTCCCCCCGGTCTGTATGGCTACACCTTC. It encodes CASSPPGLYGYTF. The rearrangement joins TRBV27 to TRBJ1-2, with D hard to call. This CDR3 has 13 amino acids. Trimming cost V 5 bases and J 5 bases, with 12 bases left between them. The germline gives CDR1 MNHEY, CDR2 SMNVEV (reference sequence).

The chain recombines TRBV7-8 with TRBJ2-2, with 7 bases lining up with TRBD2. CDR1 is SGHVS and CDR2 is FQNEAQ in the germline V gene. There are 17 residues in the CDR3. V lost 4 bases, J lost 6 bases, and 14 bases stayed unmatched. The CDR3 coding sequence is TGTGCCAGCAGCTACCTACCGACTAGCCTGGGACCCGGGGAGCTGTTTTTT. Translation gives CASSYLPTSLGPGELFF.

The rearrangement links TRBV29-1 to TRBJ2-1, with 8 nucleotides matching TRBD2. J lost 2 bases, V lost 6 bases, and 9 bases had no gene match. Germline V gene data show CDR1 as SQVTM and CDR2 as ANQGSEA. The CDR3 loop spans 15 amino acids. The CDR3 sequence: CSVGGVEAAYNEQFF. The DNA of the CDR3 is TGCAGCGTCGGGGGGGTAGAGGCCGCCTACAATGAGCAGTTCTTC.

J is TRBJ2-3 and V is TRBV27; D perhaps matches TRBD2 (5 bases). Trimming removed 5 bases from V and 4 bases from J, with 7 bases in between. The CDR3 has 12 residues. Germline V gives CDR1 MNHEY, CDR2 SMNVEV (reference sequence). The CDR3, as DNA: TGTGCCAGCAGTGGAGGAGCAGATACGCAGTATTTT. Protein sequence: CASSGGADTQYF.

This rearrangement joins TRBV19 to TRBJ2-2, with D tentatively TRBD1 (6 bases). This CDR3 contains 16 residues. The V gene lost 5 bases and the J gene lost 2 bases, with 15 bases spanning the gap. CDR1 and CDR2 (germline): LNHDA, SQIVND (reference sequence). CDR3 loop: CASSLHGGINTGELFF. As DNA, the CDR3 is TGTGCCAGTAGTCTGCATGGGGGCATAAACACCGGGGAGCTGTTTTTT.

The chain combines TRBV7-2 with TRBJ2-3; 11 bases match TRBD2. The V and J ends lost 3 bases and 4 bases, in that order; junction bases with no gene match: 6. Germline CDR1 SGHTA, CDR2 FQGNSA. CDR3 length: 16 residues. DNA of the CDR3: TGTGCCAGCAGCTTCTCTAGCGGGGGGTGGGCAGATACGCAGTATTTT. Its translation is CASSFSSGGWADTQYF.